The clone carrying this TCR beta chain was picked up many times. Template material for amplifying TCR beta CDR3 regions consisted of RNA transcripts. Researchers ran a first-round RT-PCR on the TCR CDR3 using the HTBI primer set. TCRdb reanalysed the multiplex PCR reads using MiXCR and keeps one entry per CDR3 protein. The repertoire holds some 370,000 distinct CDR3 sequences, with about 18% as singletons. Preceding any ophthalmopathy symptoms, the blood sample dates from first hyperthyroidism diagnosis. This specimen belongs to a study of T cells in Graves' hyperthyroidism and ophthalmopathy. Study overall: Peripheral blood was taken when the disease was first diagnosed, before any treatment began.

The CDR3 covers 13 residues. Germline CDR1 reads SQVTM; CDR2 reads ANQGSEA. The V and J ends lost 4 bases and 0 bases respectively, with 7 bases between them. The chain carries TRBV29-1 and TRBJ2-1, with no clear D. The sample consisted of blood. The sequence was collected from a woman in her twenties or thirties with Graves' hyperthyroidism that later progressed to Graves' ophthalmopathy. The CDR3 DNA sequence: TGCAGCGTTGCGCGTTCCTCCTACAATGAGCAGTTCTTC. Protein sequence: CSVARSSYNEQFF.